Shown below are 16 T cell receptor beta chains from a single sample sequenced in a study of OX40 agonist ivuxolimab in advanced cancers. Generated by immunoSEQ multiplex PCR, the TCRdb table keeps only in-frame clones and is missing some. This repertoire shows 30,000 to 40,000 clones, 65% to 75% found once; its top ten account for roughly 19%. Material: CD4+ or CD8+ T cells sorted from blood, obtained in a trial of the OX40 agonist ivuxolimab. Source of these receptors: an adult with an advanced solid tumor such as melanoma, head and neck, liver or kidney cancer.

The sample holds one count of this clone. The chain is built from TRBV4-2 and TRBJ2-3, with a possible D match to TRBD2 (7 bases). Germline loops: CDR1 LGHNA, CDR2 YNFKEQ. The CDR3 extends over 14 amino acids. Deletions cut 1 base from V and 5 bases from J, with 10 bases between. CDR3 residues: CASSQGGGQDTQYF. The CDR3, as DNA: TGTGCCAGCAGCCAAGGGGGGGGCCAAGATACGCAGTATTTT.

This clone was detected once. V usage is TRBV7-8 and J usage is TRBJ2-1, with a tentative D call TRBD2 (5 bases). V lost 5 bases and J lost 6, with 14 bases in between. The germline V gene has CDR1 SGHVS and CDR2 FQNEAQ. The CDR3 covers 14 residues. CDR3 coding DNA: TGTGCCAGCAGCCCCTTAGCGACAAGCAATGAGCAGTTCTTC. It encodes CASSPLATSNEQFF.

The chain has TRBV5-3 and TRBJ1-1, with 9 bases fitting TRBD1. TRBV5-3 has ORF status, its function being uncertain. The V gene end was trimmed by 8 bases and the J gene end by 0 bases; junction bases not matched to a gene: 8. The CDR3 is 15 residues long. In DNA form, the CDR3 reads TGTGCCAGCTCTAACAGGGGGCTTGTGAACACTGAAGCTTTCTTT. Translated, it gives CASSNRGLVNTEAFF.

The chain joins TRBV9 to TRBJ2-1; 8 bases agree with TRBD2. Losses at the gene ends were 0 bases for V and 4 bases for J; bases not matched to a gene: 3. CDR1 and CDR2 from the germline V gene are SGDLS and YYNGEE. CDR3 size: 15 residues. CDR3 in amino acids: CASSVGRGAYNEQFF. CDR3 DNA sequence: TGTGCCAGCAGCGTAGGGCGGGGGGCGTACAATGAGCAGTTCTTC.

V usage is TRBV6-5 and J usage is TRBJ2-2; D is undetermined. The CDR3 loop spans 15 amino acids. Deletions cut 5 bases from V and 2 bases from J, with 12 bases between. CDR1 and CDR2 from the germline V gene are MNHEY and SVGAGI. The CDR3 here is CASSTYRANTGELFF. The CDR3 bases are TGTGCCAGCAGTACCTACCGGGCCAACACCGGGGAGCTGTTTTTT.

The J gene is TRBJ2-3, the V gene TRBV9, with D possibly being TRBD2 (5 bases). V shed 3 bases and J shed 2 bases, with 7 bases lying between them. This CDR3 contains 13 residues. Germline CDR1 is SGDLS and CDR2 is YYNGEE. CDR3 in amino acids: CASSDRDTDTQYF. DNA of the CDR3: TGTGCCAGCAGCGACCGGGACACAGATACGCAGTATTTT.

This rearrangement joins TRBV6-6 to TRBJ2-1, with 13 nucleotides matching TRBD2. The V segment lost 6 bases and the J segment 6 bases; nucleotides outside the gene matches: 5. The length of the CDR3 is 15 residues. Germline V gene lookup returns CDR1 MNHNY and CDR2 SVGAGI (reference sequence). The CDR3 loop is CASSRTSGGANEQFF. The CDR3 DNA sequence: TGTGCCAGCAGCCGCACTAGCGGGGGGGCCAATGAGCAGTTCTTC.

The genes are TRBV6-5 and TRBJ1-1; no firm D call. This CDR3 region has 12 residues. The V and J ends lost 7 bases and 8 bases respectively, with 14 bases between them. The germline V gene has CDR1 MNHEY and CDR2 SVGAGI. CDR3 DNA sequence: TGTGCCAGCACCTACCCCTTACAGGAAGCTTTCTTT. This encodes CASTYPLQEAFF.

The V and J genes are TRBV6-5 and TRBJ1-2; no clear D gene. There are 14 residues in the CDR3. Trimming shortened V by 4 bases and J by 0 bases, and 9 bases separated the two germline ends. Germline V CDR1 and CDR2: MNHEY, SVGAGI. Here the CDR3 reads CASSLTDANYGYTF. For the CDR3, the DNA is TGTGCCAGCAGTTTAACGGACGCTAACTATGGCTACACCTTC.

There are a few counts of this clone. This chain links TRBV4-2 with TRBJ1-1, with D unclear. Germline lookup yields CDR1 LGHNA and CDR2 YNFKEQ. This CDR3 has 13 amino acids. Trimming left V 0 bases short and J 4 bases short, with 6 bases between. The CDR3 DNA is TGTGCCAGCAGCCAAGAGTATGCCACTGAAGCTTTCTTT. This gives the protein CASSQEYATEAFF.

This CDR3 is CASSSYSSYNSPLHF. The CDR3, as DNA: TGTGCCAGCAGTAGTTATAGCTCCTATAATTCACCCCTCCACTTT. The genes are TRBV2 and TRBJ1-6; D is unclear. V lost 5 bases to trimming and J lost 0 bases, with 8 bases between them. Germline V CDR1 and CDR2: SNHLY, FYNNEI. The CDR3 is 15 residues long.

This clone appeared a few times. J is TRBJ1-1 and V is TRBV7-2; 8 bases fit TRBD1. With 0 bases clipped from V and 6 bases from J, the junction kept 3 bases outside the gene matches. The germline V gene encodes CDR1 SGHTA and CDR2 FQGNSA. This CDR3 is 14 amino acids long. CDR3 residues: CASSLAGQVPEAFF. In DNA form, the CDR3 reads TGTGCCAGCAGCTTAGCGGGACAGGTTCCTGAAGCTTTCTTT.

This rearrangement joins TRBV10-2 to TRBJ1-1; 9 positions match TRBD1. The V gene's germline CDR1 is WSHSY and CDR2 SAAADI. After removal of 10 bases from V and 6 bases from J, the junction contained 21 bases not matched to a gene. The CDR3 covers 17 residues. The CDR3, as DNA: TGCGCCACCGCCTCCGAGTGGGGACAGGGCCCCTGGGCTGAAGCTTTCTTT. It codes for CATASEWGQGPWAEAFF.

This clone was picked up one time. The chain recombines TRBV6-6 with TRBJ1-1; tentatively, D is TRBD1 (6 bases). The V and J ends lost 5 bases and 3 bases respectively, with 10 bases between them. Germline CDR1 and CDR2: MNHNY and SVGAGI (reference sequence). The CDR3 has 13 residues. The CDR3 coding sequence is TGTGCCAGCAGTCGAAGGGGGGACACTGAAGCTTTCTTT. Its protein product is CASSRRGDTEAFF.

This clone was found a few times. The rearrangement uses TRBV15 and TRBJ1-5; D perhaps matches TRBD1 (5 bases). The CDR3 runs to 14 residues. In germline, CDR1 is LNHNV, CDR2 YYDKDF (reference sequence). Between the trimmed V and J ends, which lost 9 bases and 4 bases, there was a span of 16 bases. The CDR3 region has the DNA TGTGCCACAATGGAAGGGGCGAGAAATCAGCCCCAGCATTTT. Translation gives CATMEGARNQPQHF.

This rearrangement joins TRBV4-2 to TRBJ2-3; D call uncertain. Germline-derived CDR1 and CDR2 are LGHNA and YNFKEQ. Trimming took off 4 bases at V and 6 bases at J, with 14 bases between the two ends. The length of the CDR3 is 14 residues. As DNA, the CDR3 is TGTGCCAGCAGCCCGTTTAGAACCGGGGATACGCAGTATTTT. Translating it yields CASSPFRTGDTQYF.